Given below is one T cell receptor beta chain in context. What this receptor recognizes is not known. No qualities accompany the bases; no much larger clone lies one base away. These data originate in a study of T cells in Graves' hyperthyroidism and ophthalmopathy (dated by TCRdb to about 2019). For the study in its entirety: Peripheral blood was sampled at the time of initial diagnosis, prior to any treatment. In addition, the study compared T-cell repertoires in thyroid tissue and in blood from roughly 6 Graves' hyperthyroidism patients. Prospective prediction of ophthalmopathy was tested in an independent validation cohort of fewer than 20 hyperthyroidism patients and around 16 patients who later progressed to ophthalmopathy. The paper describes TCR Vbeta CDR3 sequencing of around 140 peripheral blood samples, made up of some 40 ophthalmopathy patients, around 78 hyperthyroidism patients and some 17 progressor patients. To identify distinguishing TCR V-J signatures, a discovery cohort of 100 or so patients was used, comprising some 43 with Graves' ophthalmopathy and around 60 with stable Graves' hyperthyroidism. After blood sampling, hyperthyroidism patients were treated with methimazole at a starting dose of 30 mg daily, and ophthalmopathy patients were treated with high-dose intravenous methylprednisolone. The approximately 90 discovery patients were divided at random into training and test sets in a 7:3 ratio. General study outcomes and caveats: No statistical method was used to fix the sample size in advance, and group allocation was not hidden from the investigators. In validation, the model predicted progression to ophthalmopathy with around 71% sensitivity and around 72% specificity, a median of about six months before onset. In cross-validation, a model built on a 13 V-J signature told ophthalmopathy apart from stable hyperthyroidism with 85% to 90% sensitivity and 81% to 82% specificity, and in testing the same model reached 80%/75%. Most expanded thyroid clonotypes (frequency above 0.001) were also found in blood, which suggests that blood repertoires may mirror thyroid immune responses.

Amplification of TCR beta CDR3 regions was carried out from RNA transcripts. A first-round RT-PCR of the TCR CDR3 used the HTBI primer set with the Qiagen OneStep RT-PCR kit. Libraries were constructed in a second round of multiplex PCR, after which size selection and purification were carried out. Libraries were sequenced paired-end with 100 bp reads on an Illumina HiSeq2000. As for the authors' bioinformatics: Raw data were processed with SOAPnuke, discarding reads with adapters, uncalled bases, mean Phred below 15, or no exact constant-primer or identifier match. High-quality paired reads were merged using COPE v1.2.5, and each unique nucleotide sequence was defined as a clonotype. MiTCR v1.1 was used to align the clonotypes against IMGT TRBV, TRBD and TRBJ reference segments. The analysis was restricted to V-J combinations with a frequency above 0.0001, which together covered 99.2% of the repertoires. The TCS score was defined as F50 (clonal expansion) divided by E x V (chaos), with BLOSUM62-based TCRdist calculated between CDR3 peptides within each V-J. Welch's t-statistics and random forest reduced fewer than 600 V-J features to roughly 13, which were used in a naive Bayes classifier (R e1071). TCRdb cleaned the public reads at Q25 with fastp, built clones with MiXCR and kept in-frame beta chains. Under each unique CDR3 protein, matching rows form one entry showing the most common genes and DNA. These V and J calls derive from TCRdb rather than the authors' analysis. The sample table holds approximately 690,000 distinct CDR3 sequences, of which about 15% were seen once. The ten largest clones add up to about 12% of the sample.

Based on the germline V gene (reference sequence), the CDR1 and CDR2 sequences are DFQATT and SNEGSKA. Trimming costs V 0 bases and J 2 bases, and their ends lie 12 bases apart. From cysteine to phenylalanine, the CDR3 is 15 amino acids long. Solely the CDR3 DNA is kept, with 45 bases framed from the first base. In the ophthalmopathy patients, disease was moderately to severely active, with a Clinical Activity Score of 3 or more, a NOSPECS grade of 4 or more, and a duration of less than 3 months. Any patient with an uncontrolled infection, another autoimmune disease, pregnancy or lactation was excluded. Diagnoses were established on the basis of clinical symptoms, serum thyroxine and TRAb, thyroid ultrasound, and orbital computed tomography. Ficoll-Paque density gradient centrifugation was used to isolate PBMCs from approximately 10 ml of fresh peripheral blood. Trizol reagent was used to extract total RNA, and RNA quality was then checked on an Agilent 2100 Bioanalyzer.

The V and J genes are TRBV20-1 and TRBJ2-3; a tentative D match to TRBD2 spans 6 bases. The clonotype was recovered from a woman between 50 and 59 years old with Graves' ophthalmopathy. Sequenced input: blood. The DNA sequence is as follows: TGCAGTGCTAGAGATTCTAGGACTAACACAGATACGCAGTATTTT. This sequence encodes CSARDSRTNTDTQYF.